This T cell receptor (beta chain) was sequenced for a study of blood T cell repertoires in COVID-19. Original handling: The authors estimated nucleated cell counts from reference gene primer amplification. The table came from immunoSEQ multiplex PCR; TCRdb's copy has only in-frame clones and leaves some out. From that table come the V and J calls and clone size; the DNA was used to work out D and trimming. The table lists more than 100,000 clones, about nine tenths of them singletons. CDR1 is SGHNT, CDR2 YENEEA, per germline. This CDR3 has 16 amino acids. Between the trimmed V and J ends, which lost 0 bases and 2 bases, there was a span of 13 bases.

This TCR was recovered from a woman aged 70-85 years with acute or convalescent COVID-19. What was sequenced was peripheral blood. The chain carries TRBV11-3 and TRBJ1-1; no clear D. The CDR3, as DNA: TGTGCCAGCAGCTTAGAGGGCTCCAGGCCTAACACTGAAGCTTTCTTT. Encoded protein: CASSLEGSRPNTEAFF.